The next 25 T cell receptor beta chains were all read from a single sample in a study of cytomegalovirus exposure and HLA in healthy donors. 60 Vbeta and 13 Jbeta primers were used in PCR. Here immunoSEQ multiplex PCR was the method, and the copy in TCRdb shows in-frame clones only, minus some. Among fewer than 95,000 clones listed, roughly 85% were seen once. Sequences were obtained from PBMCs. The source of these receptors is a man aged 40-55 years in good health and CMV-seropositive.

The J gene is TRBJ1-1, the V gene TRBV6-6; a possible D gene is TRBD1 (6 bases). Trimming cost V 8 bases and J 5 bases, with 18 bases left between them. The V gene's germline CDR1 is MNHNY and CDR2 SVGAGI (reference sequence). The CDR3 loop spans 14 amino acids. The CDR3 nucleotides read TGTGCCAGCGGAGGGGGGTTCGGGGGGACTGAAGCTTTCTTT. Translating it yields CASGGGFGGTEAFF.

This chain links TRBV6-6 with TRBJ1-1; D gene ambiguous. Germline-derived CDR1 and CDR2 are MNHNY and SVGAGI (reference sequence). V lost 5 bases and J 1 base, leaving 8 bases between the germline ends. This CDR3 has 13 amino acids. CDR3 bases: TGTGCCAGCAGTCTAGACCAGAACACTGAAGCTTTCTTT. Translating gives CASSLDQNTEAFF.

This chain joins TRBV6-5 and TRBJ2-7; 11 bases line up with TRBD1. J was trimmed by 6 bases and V by 8 bases; bases with no gene match: 6. Germline CDR1 reads MNHEY; CDR2 reads SVGAGI. The CDR3 loop spans 13 amino acids. The CDR3 here is CASRDRGGVEQYF. The CDR3 DNA follows: TGTGCCAGCCGGGACAGGGGGGGGGTCGAGCAGTACTTC.

The chain has TRBV28 and TRBJ2-1; weak D call: TRBD2 (5 bases). CDR1 and CDR2 (germline): MDHEN, SYDVKM. Between the trimmed V and J ends, which lost 2 bases and 1 base, there was a span of 18 bases. CDR3 length: 18 amino acids. Here the CDR3 DNA reads TGTGCCAGCAGTTTAATCCCCCCCGGGATTTCTTCCTACAATGAGCAGTTCTTC. It specifies CASSLIPPGISSYNEQFF.

Only a few counts were recorded for this clone. V gene TRBV5-5 combines with J gene TRBJ1-1; 7 bases match TRBD1. Per germline, CDR1 SGHKS and CDR2 YYEKEE (reference sequence). The CDR3 covers 16 residues. With V trimmed by 4 bases and J by 0 bases, 9 bases remained unmatched. The CDR3 sequence is CASSVGQGQMNTEAFF. The CDR3, as DNA: TGTGCCAGCAGCGTAGGGCAGGGACAGATGAACACTGAAGCTTTCTTT.

V and J are TRBV5-1 and TRBJ2-4, with 10 positions matching TRBD1. The CDR3 loop spans 17 amino acids. Unmatched junction bases numbered 8, after V lost 4 bases and J lost 1 base. Germline V gene sequence: CDR1 SGHRS, CDR2 YFSETQ. The CDR3 bases are TGCGCCAGCAGCCCAGACAGGGGGCGCGGGGCCAAAAACATTCAGTACTTC. The encoded protein is CASSPDRGRGAKNIQYF.

The chain joins TRBV27 to TRBJ2-7; possible D gene TRBD2, 5 bases. The CDR3 is made up of 15 amino acids. Trimming stripped 4 bases from V and 2 bases from J, with 15 bases between. Germline lookup yields CDR1 MNHEY and CDR2 SMNVEV (reference sequence). CDR3 region: CASSWPSTQAYEQYF. The CDR3 nucleotides are TGTGCCAGCAGTTGGCCTAGCACACAAGCCTACGAGCAGTACTTC.

The V call is TRBV9, the J call TRBJ2-2, with 8 bases matching TRBD2. The length of the CDR3 is 17 residues. Germline V gene data show CDR1 as SGDLS and CDR2 as YYNGEE. J gave up 1 base and V 4 bases, and 9 bases lay outside the gene matches. The DNA of the CDR3 is TGTGCCAGCAGCCCCGAGGGTCTAGCGGGGAACACCGGGGAGCTGTTTTTT. The encoded protein is CASSPEGLAGNTGELFF.

V gene TRBV5-4 combines with J gene TRBJ1-6; 9 bases agree with TRBD1. J was trimmed by 8 bases and V by 4 bases; bases with no gene match: 7. There are 15 residues in the CDR3. CDR1 and CDR2 (germline): SGHNT, YYREEE (reference sequence). This CDR3 is CASSQDRGVHSPLHF. CDR3 sequence (DNA): TGTGCCAGCAGCCAGGACAGGGGAGTACATTCACCCCTCCACTTT.

The V gene is TRBV7-6, the J gene TRBJ2-1, with 11 nucleotides matching TRBD1. Unmatched junction bases numbered 3, after V lost 1 base and J lost 7 bases. CDR3 length: 15 amino acids. Germline CDR1 reads SGHVS; CDR2 reads FNYEAQ. CDR3 bases: TGTGCCAGCAGCTTAGGGACAGGGGGCTTTAATGAGCAGTTCTTC. Translating gives CASSLGTGGFNEQFF.

As concerns this clone: This CDR3 is also generated by other DNA sequences in the sample. The chain recombines TRBV18 with TRBJ1-4; D not certain. The length of the CDR3 is 14 residues. V was clipped by 3 bases and J by 7 bases, with 12 bases between them. CDR1 and CDR2 from the germline V gene are KGHSH and LQKENI. The chain's CDR3 is CASSPGLAGEKLFF. CDR3 sequence (DNA): TGTGCCAGCTCACCCGGGTTAGCGGGTGAAAAACTGTTTTTT.

Concerning this clone itself: Other DNA sequences within the sample encode an identical CDR3. The V gene is TRBV11-3, the J gene TRBJ2-7, with TRBD1 as a possible D gene (6 bases). The germline V and J ends were trimmed by 5 bases and 7 bases, with 12 bases remaining between them. Germline CDR1 reads SGHNT; CDR2 reads YENEEA. The CDR3 consists of 12 residues. The CDR3, as DNA: TGTGCCAGCAGCCCGGACAGCTATGAGCAGTACTTC. Translation: CASSPDSYEQYF.

This clone was counted between two and nine times. The V call is TRBV7-9, the J call TRBJ2-1; D ambiguous. The germline CDR1 and CDR2 sequences are SEHNR and FQNEAQ (reference sequence). V lost 5 bases, J lost 8 bases, and 10 bases lay in between. There are 12 residues in the CDR3. The CDR3, as DNA: TGTGCCAGCAGCCTTCTAAACGATGAGCAGTTCTTC. This encodes CASSLLNDEQFF.

The chain links TRBV28 to TRBJ1-6; unclear D gene. Germline V lookup: CDR1 MDHEN, CDR2 SYDVKM. V lost 4 bases and J 13 bases, leaving 14 bases between the germline ends. The CDR3 is made up of 13 amino acids. CDR3 protein: CASSSTTLGPLHF. The CDR3 DNA sequence: TGTGCCAGCAGTTCGACCACCCTGGGCCCCCTCCACTTT.

The CDR3 DNA follows: TGTGCCAGCAGGGCTCGGGGGGCTGGAAACACCATATATTTT. Translating it yields CASRARGAGNTIYF. The rearrangement links TRBV7-2 to TRBJ1-3, with D perhaps TRBD1 (5 bases). The germline V gene has CDR1 SGHTA and CDR2 FQGNSA. This CDR3 region has 14 residues. Deletions cut 6 bases from V and 2 bases from J, with 11 bases between. Full variable domain (rest looked up from reference TRBV7-2 and TRBJ1-3): GAGVSQSPSNKVTEKGKDVELRCDPISGHTALYWYRQSLGQGLEFLIYFQGNSAPDKSGLPSDRFSAERTGGSVSTLTIQRTQQEDSAVYLCASRARGAGNTIYFGEGSWLTVV.

The chain combines TRBV6-4 with TRBJ2-6, with 10 bases aligning to TRBD1. Germline CDR1 is MRHNA and CDR2 is SNTAGT. CDR3 size: 15 residues. Losses at the gene ends were 6 bases for V and 2 bases for J; bases not matched to a gene: 1. CDR3 amino acids: CASSGTGAGANVLTF. CDR3 bases: TGTGCCAGCAGCGGGACAGGGGCTGGGGCCAACGTCCTGACTTTC.

This chain joins TRBV6-5 and TRBJ2-5; 9 bases align to TRBD1. Germline CDR1 MNHEY, CDR2 SVGAGI. The CDR3 is 14 residues long. The V and J ends lost 4 bases and 4 bases, in that order; junction bases with no gene match: 4. The CDR3 loop is CASSSKTGGETQYF. CDR3 bases: TGTGCCAGCAGTTCAAAGACAGGGGGAGAGACCCAGTACTTC.

CDR3 coding DNA: TGCAGCGTTGAGGGGGGGGACCGGACGGACGGACCCCTTAGCTCCTACAATGAGCAGTTCTTC. Encoded protein: CSVEGGDRTDGPLSSYNEQFF. The V call is TRBV29-1, the J call TRBJ2-1; 7 bases match TRBD2. This CDR3 has 21 residues. Germline V gene data show CDR1 as SQVTM and CDR2 as ANQGSEA. Germline trimming cut 3 bases from V and 0 bases from J; bases unmatched to any gene: 23.

A word on this clone: Other nucleotide sequences from this sample produce the same CDR3. The chain employs TRBV4-1 and TRBJ1-1; D ambiguous. This CDR3 has 17 residues. CDR1 MGHRA and CDR2 YSYEKL come from the germline V gene. V was trimmed by 0 bases and J by 0 bases, leaving 14 bases between them. This CDR3 is CASSQDSRRGMNTEAFF. The CDR3 nucleotides are TGCGCCAGCAGCCAAGATTCCCGAAGAGGCATGAACACTGAAGCTTTCTTT.

The chain joins TRBV27 to TRBJ2-5, with a tentative D call TRBD2 (6 bases). Judging by the DNA end, TRBJ2-7 fits better; the J call may be wrong. The length of the CDR3 is 17 residues. The germline V gene has CDR1 MNHEY and CDR2 SMNVEV (reference sequence). The CDR3 DNA reads as TGTGCCAGCAGTTTATCAAGGACGGGGAGGAGCTCCTACGAGCAGTACTTC. Amino acid sequence: CASSLSRTGRSSYEQYF.

This clone was detected once. V is TRBV6-4 and J is TRBJ2-1, with TRBD2 matching 10 bases. V was clipped by 5 bases and J by 0 bases; unmatched bases: 7. There are 17 residues in the CDR3. CDR1 is MRHNA and CDR2 is SNTAGT in the germline V gene. CDR3 nucleotides: TGTGCCAGCAGTCTAGCGGGGGTCCAGGACTCCTACAATGAGCAGTTCTTC. It is translated as CASSLAGVQDSYNEQFF.

V is TRBV25-1 and J is TRBJ2-2, with TRBD2 matching 13 bases. V shed 6 bases and J 3 bases; nucleotides not matched to a gene: 7. CDR3 size: 17 residues. In germline, CDR1 is MGHDK, CDR2 SYGVNS. CDR3 loop: CASSGLAGASHTGELFF. In DNA form, the CDR3 reads TGTGCCAGCAGCGGACTAGCGGGAGCCTCGCACACCGGGGAGCTGTTTTTT.

Concerning this clone: Other nucleotide sequences in the sample specify the same CDR3. This chain joins TRBV9 and TRBJ2-5, with TRBD2 matching 8 bases. With V trimmed by 0 bases and J by 4 bases, 2 bases remained unmatched. Per germline, CDR1 SGDLS and CDR2 YYNGEE. CDR3 length: 14 amino acids. CDR3 amino acids: CASSVAGGGETQYF. The CDR3 coding sequence is TGTGCCAGCAGCGTAGCGGGAGGGGGAGAGACCCAGTACTTC.

The genes are TRBV7-9 and TRBJ1-2; 11 positions match TRBD1. V lost 2 bases, J lost 0 bases, and 5 bases stayed unmatched. From germline, CDR1 is SEHNR and CDR2 FQNEAQ (reference sequence). CDR3 length equals 17 residues. Here the CDR3 DNA reads TGTGCCAGCAGCTTACGCCGGGACAGGGGGTCTAACTATGGCTACACCTTC. Protein sequence: CASSLRRDRGSNYGYTF.

V is TRBV9 and J is TRBJ1-6; TRBD1 might be the D (5 bases). The CDR3 is 15 amino acids. Trimming removed 4 bases from V and 7 bases from J, with 15 bases in between. CDR1 is SGDLS, CDR2 YYNGEE, per germline. The CDR3 DNA reads TGTGCCAGCAGCCTGTCCGGGCAGGGAAATTCACCCCTCCACTTT. Translated: CASSLSGQGNSPLHF.